This T cell receptor beta chain was observed in a study of cytomegalovirus exposure and HLA in healthy donors. In the PCR, 60 Vbeta and 13 Jbeta primers were used. The repertoire was sequenced with immunoSEQ multiplex PCR; TCRdb's copy has only in-frame clones and lacks some. Its table lists 130,000 or so clones. Trimming took 2 bases from V and 4 from J; bases not matched to a gene: 3. The CDR3 length is 16 residues. The V gene's germline CDR1 is WSHSY and CDR2 SAAADI. The chain uses TRBV10-2 and TRBJ2-1; 12 nucleotides agree with TRBD2. The TCR originated in a woman aged 18 to 35 in good health and CMV-seronegative. Sequenced input: PBMCs. CDR3 loop: CASSEPGTSGYNEQFF. The CDR3 DNA reads as TGCGCCAGCAGTGAGCCGGGGACTAGCGGGTACAATGAGCAGTTCTTC.